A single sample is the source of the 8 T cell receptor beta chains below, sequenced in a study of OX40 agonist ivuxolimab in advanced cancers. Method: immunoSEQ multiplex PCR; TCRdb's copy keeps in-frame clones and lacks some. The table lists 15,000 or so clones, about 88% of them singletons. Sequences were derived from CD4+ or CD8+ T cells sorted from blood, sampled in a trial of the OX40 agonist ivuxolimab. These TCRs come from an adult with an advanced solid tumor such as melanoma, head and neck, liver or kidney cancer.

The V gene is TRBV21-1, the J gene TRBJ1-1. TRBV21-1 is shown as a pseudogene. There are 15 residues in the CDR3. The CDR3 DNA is TGTGCCAGCAGCAAAGGAGTCGGAATGAACACTGAAGCTTTCTTT. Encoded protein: CASSKGVGMNTEAFF.

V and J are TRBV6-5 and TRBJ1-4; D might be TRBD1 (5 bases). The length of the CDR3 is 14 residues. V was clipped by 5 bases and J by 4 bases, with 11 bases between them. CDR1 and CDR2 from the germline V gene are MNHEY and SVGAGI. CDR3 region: CASSPGALNEKLFF. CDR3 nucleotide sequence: TGTGCCAGCAGTCCCGGGGCGCTTAATGAAAAACTGTTTTTT.

This CDR3 is CASSLSGAQNTEAFF. The CDR3 nucleotides read TGTGCCAGCAGTTTATCAGGGGCCCAGAACACTGAAGCTTTCTTT. This chain connects TRBV27 to TRBJ1-1; perhaps TRBD1 as D (5 bases). The ends were cut back, 0 bases at V and 1 base at J, with 9 bases in the middle. Germline CDR1 MNHEY, CDR2 SMNVEV (reference sequence). The CDR3 sequence is 15 residues long.

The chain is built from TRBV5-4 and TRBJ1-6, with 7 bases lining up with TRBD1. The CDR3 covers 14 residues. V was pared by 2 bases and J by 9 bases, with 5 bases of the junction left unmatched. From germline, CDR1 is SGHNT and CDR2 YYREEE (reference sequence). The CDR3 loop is CASSFRQGGSPLHF. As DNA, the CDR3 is TGTGCCAGCAGCTTTAGACAGGGTGGTTCACCCCTCCACTTT.

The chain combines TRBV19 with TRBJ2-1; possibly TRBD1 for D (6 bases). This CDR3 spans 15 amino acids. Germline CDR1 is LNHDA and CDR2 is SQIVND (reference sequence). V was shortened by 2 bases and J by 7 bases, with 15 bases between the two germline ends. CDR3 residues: CASSIPTGLRNEQFF. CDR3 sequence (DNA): TGTGCCAGTAGTATACCCACAGGGTTGAGGAATGAGCAGTTCTTC.

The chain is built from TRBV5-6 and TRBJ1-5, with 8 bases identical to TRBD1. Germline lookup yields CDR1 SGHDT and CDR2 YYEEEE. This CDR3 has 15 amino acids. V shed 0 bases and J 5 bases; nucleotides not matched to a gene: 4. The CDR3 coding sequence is TGTGCCAGCAGCTTGGGACAGGGGAGTTATCAGCCCCAGCATTTT. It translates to CASSLGQGSYQPQHF.

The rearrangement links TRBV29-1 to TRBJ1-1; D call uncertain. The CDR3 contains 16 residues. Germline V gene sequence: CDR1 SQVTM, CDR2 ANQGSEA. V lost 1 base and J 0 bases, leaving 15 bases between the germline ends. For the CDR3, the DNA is TGCAGCGTTGAAGGGATGGAGGCAGAGATGAACACTGAAGCTTTCTTT. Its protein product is CSVEGMEAEMNTEAFF. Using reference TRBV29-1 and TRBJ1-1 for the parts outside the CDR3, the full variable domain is SAVISQKPSRDICQRGTSLTIQCQVDSQVTMMFWYRQQPGQSLTLIATANQGSEATYESGFVIDKFPISRPNLTFSTLTVSNMSPEDSSIYLCSVEGMEAEMNTEAFFGQGTRLTVV.

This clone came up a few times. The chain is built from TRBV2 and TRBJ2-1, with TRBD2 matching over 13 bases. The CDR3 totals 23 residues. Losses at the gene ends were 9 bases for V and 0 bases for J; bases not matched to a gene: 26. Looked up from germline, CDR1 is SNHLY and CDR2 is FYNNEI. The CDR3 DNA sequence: TGTGCCAGAGAACATAAACGACTAGCGGGGGGCCATAAAATTAAGAGCTCCTACAATGAGCAGTTCTTC. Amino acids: CAREHKRLAGGHKIKSSYNEQFF. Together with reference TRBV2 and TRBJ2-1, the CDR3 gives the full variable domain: EPEVTQTPSHQVTQMGQEVILRCVPISNHLYFYWYRQILGQKVEFLVSFYNNEISEKSEIFDDQFSVERPDGSNFTLKIRSTKLEDSAMYFCAREHKRLAGGHKIKSSYNEQFFGPGTRLTVL.